This T cell receptor (beta chain) was identified in a study of regulatory T cells in long-lasting Graves disease. Study summary: Graves' patients who were just diagnosed had used antithyroid drugs for under 3 months.

Combining iRepertoire HTBI primers with Arm-PCR of CDR3 regions, the authors built TCR beta libraries. As handled by the study authors: Overall, samples carried 60 to 65 TRBV and over 12 TRBJ segments. TCRdb itself ran the multiplex PCR reads through MiXCR, one entry per CDR3 protein. These V and J calls derive from TCRdb rather than the authors' analysis. The sample records approximately 400,000 distinct CDR3 sequences, approximately 16% being singletons. In this sample, this clonotype turned up a few times. The time point is: newly diagnosed GD, antithyroid drugs for less than 3 months. Making the TCR library involved RNA that had been extracted from PBMCs. This sample also appeared in a second study, on T cells in Graves' hyperthyroidism and ophthalmopathy.

This sequence was found in a woman in her forties with Graves disease. The source material was peripheral blood mononuclear cells (PBMCs), sampled at new diagnosis, from a patient treated with antithyroid drugs.

CDR3 nucleotides: TGTGCCAGCAGTTCCCATCTCAGGGGCTCTAGCAATCAGCCCCAGCATTTT. It codes for CASSSHLRGSSNQPQHF. This chain uses TRBV28 with TRBJ1-5, with a tentative D call TRBD1 (6 bases). From germline, CDR1 is MDHEN and CDR2 SYDVKM. The V end lost 4 bases, the J end lost 0 bases, and 16 bases lay between the germline ends. This CDR3 region has 17 residues.